The 16 T cell receptor beta chains below come from one sample, sequenced in a study of shared clonotypes between healthy human individuals. Assay used: immunoSEQ multiplex PCR; TCRdb lists only in-frame clones, some missing. The data contain 1,500,000 or so clones, roughly 96% of them singletons. The material sequenced was naive CD4+ T cells sorted from blood. Subset reported: CD45RA+ positively selected. The receptor source for this set is a man aged 30 to 39 in good health.

The chain carries TRBV2 and TRBJ1-1; D remains ambiguous. The CDR3 runs to 14 residues. Germline-derived CDR1 and CDR2 are SNHLY and FYNNEI. V was cut by 1 base and J by 2 bases, with 8 bases left in between. CDR3 DNA sequence: TGTGCCAGCAGTGAAGGTCCAGTTAACACTGAAGCTTTCTTT. The encoded protein is CASSEGPVNTEAFF. Drawing the rest from reference TRBV2 and TRBJ1-1, the complete variable domain is EPEVTQTPSHQVTQMGQEVILRCVPISNHLYFYWYRQILGQKVEFLVSFYNNEISEKSEIFDDQFSVERPDGSNFTLKIRSTKLEDSAMYFCASSEGPVNTEAFFGQGTRLTVV.

The chain has TRBV7-2 and TRBJ2-3; the D is unclear. There are 14 residues in the CDR3. Between the trimmed V and J ends, which lost 2 bases and 4 bases, there was a span of 10 bases. Germline loops: CDR1 SGHTA, CDR2 FQGNSA. This CDR3 reads CASSLTPNSDTQYF. CDR3 coding DNA: TGTGCCAGCAGCTTAACCCCCAACTCAGATACGCAGTATTTT.

The chain employs TRBV29-1 and TRBJ2-5, with D perhaps TRBD2 (6 bases). The CDR3 runs to 12 residues. Trimming pared 3 bases from V and 4 bases from J, leaving 9 bases between. The germline gives CDR1 SQVTM, CDR2 ANQGSEA. This chain's CDR3 is CSVDKGGETQYF. DNA of the CDR3: TGCAGCGTTGATAAGGGAGGAGAGACCCAGTACTTC.

This sequence joins TRBV7-2 and TRBJ1-5, with TRBD1 as a possible D gene (6 bases). The CDR3 covers 13 residues. Germline V lookup: CDR1 SGHTA, CDR2 FQGNSA. V dropped 5 bases and J dropped 6 bases, with 11 bases sitting between them. For the CDR3, the DNA is TGTGCCAGCAGCCCTAACAGGGCTCAGCCCCAGCATTTT. Amino acids: CASSPNRAQPQHF.

The chain carries TRBV5-5 and TRBJ1-4, with D tentatively TRBD1 (5 bases). V was cut by 4 bases and J by 1 base, with 14 bases left in between. CDR1 is SGHKS and CDR2 is YYEKEE in the germline V gene (reference sequence). The CDR3 is made up of 16 amino acids. Written as DNA, the CDR3 is TGTGCCAGCAGCCGCCTTCCCGGGGGAACTAATGAAAAACTGTTTTTT. Encoded protein: CASSRLPGGTNEKLFF.

The genes are TRBV5-5 and TRBJ2-3, with D hard to call. Looked up from germline, CDR1 is SGHKS and CDR2 is YYEKEE (reference sequence). The CDR3 covers 12 residues. V was pared by 4 bases and J by 3 bases, with 6 bases between. The CDR3 loop reads CASSRSTDTQYF. In nucleotides, the CDR3 is TGTGCCAGCAGCCGATCGACAGATACGCAGTATTTT.

The chain is built from TRBV29-1 and TRBJ2-1, with TRBD2 matching 9 bases. V was pared by 6 bases and J by 8 bases, with 8 bases of the junction left unmatched. The germline CDR1 and CDR2 sequences are SQVTM and ANQGSEA. CDR3 length equals 13 residues. CDR3 DNA sequence: TGCAGCGTCATTAGCGGGAGTATCTATGAGCAGTTCTTC. Protein sequence: CSVISGSIYEQFF.

The chain joins TRBV9 to TRBJ2-7; D is perhaps TRBD2 (5 bases). The CDR3 length is 15 residues. Germline-derived CDR1 and CDR2 are SGDLS and YYNGEE. Trimming left V 0 bases short and J 2 bases short, with 12 bases between. The chain's CDR3 is CASSVGGESPYEQYF. CDR3 DNA sequence: TGTGCCAGCAGCGTAGGGGGAGAAAGTCCCTACGAGCAGTACTTC.

The sample holds one count of this clone. Other DNA sequences in this specimen translate into the identical CDR3. The chain has TRBV28 and TRBJ1-2; unclear D gene. Germline-derived CDR1 and CDR2 are MDHEN and SYDVKM. The V gene lost 6 bases and the J gene lost 4 bases, with 9 bases spanning the gap. The length of the CDR3 is 12 residues. CDR3 coding DNA: TGTGCCAGCAGCTTAGGCGGCTATGGCTACACCTTC. It is translated as CASSLGGYGYTF.

Only one count was recorded for this clone. This chain links TRBV7-8 with TRBJ2-1, with D unresolved. CDR1 and CDR2 (germline): SGHVS, FQNEAQ. Trimming left V 2 bases short and J 3 bases short, with 5 bases between. This CDR3 spans 13 amino acids. CDR3 DNA sequence: TGTGCCAGCAGCTTAACGCTCTACAATGAGCAGTTCTTC. This translates into CASSLTLYNEQFF. The full variable domain, its missing parts supplied by reference TRBV7-8 and TRBJ2-1, is GAGVSQSPRYKVAKRGQDVALRCDPISGHVSLFWYQQALGQGPEFLTYFQNEAQLDKSGLPSDRFFAERPEGSVSTLKIQRTQQEDSAVYLCASSLTLYNEQFFGPGTRLTVL.

This clone was observed a single time. This sample also contains other DNA sequences that code for the same CDR3. The chain employs TRBV19 and TRBJ1-5; D unresolved. The germline V and J ends were trimmed by 1 base and 5 bases, with 6 bases remaining between them. This CDR3 region has 13 residues. The germline V gene has CDR1 LNHDA and CDR2 SQIVND (reference sequence). The DNA for the CDR3 is TGTGCCAGTAGTATAGTCGGCGATCAGCCCCAGCATTTT. Translating gives CASSIVGDQPQHF.

About this clone itself: At the DNA level, this CDR3 is encoded by other sequences in the same sample as well. The CDR3 DNA sequence: TGTGCCAGCAGCTCCCCCGCCTTTGGAAATGAGCAGTTCTTC. It yields the protein CASSSPAFGNEQFF. The J gene is TRBJ2-1, the V gene TRBV5-4; D not resolved. Trimming took 3 bases from V and 7 from J, leaving 14 bases between them. The CDR3 is made up of 14 amino acids. Per the germline V gene, CDR1 is SGHNT and CDR2 is YYREEE (reference sequence).

The rearrangement joins TRBV18 to TRBJ2-2, with D perhaps matching TRBD1 (6 bases). Deletions cut 3 bases from V and 4 bases from J, with 15 bases between. This CDR3 has 16 amino acids. The germline V gene has CDR1 KGHSH and CDR2 LQKENI. The CDR3 reads CASSPSMGALTGELFF. Written as DNA, the CDR3 is TGTGCCAGCTCACCTTCGATGGGGGCACTCACCGGGGAGCTGTTTTTT.

This clone was recorded only once. In DNA form, the CDR3 reads TGTGCCAGCAGCAGGGCCTGGGAAGAAAAACTGTTTTTT. Its translation: CASSRAWEEKLFF. The V call is TRBV2, the J call TRBJ1-4, with D perhaps matching TRBD1 (5 bases). V dropped 6 bases and J dropped 8 bases, with 13 bases sitting between them. CDR1 is SNHLY and CDR2 is FYNNEI in the germline V gene. The CDR3 is 13 residues long.

The chain has TRBV19 and TRBJ2-2, with 11 bases matching TRBD1. Germline V CDR1 and CDR2: LNHDA, SQIVND (reference sequence). This CDR3 is 16 amino acids long. V dropped 7 bases and J dropped 7; count of bases not matched to a gene: 11. The CDR3 loop is CASKRWDRGSSGELFF. The CDR3 DNA is TGTGCCAGTAAGAGGTGGGACAGGGGGTCGAGCGGGGAGCTGTTTTTT. The full variable domain, completed using reference TRBV19 and TRBJ2-2, is DGGITQSPKYLFRKEGQNVTLSCEQNLNHDAMYWYRQDPGQGLRLIYYSQIVNDFQKGDIAEGYSVSREKKESFPLTVTSAQKNPTAFYLCASKRWDRGSSGELFFGEGSRLTVL.

This rearrangement joins TRBV6-6 to TRBJ2-7; perhaps TRBD2 as D (6 bases). Per the germline V gene, CDR1 is MNHNY and CDR2 is SVGAGI (reference sequence). V lost 0 bases and J lost 4, with 16 bases in between. The CDR3 is made up of 16 amino acids. The DNA for the CDR3 is TGTGCCAGCAGTTACTCGGAGGGTAGTTCGGTTTACGAGCAGTACTTC. Translation: CASSYSEGSSVYEQYF.